This T cell receptor (beta chain) came from a study of blood T cells in healthy people across ages. General study results and limits: Per-million-T-cell TCR beta diversity fell roughly linearly with age.

A sample-barcoded 5' primer and a J-beta primer mix were used in a second PCR of roughly 6 to 12 cycles. Using its own MiXCR run on the 5' RACE reads, TCRdb lists one record per CDR3 protein. Of about 1.5 million distinct CDR3 sequences listed, 42% are singletons. Peripheral blood, about 9.3 milliliters per donor, was collected. Trimming cost V 7 bases and J 5 bases; bases outside gene matches: 5. This CDR3 comprises 15 residues. Germline assignment: CDR1 LGHNA and CDR2 YSLEER. This clonotype has just a few counts. The antigen is not known. The sample consisted of blood. The sequence derives from a woman aged 18 to 35 in good health. The rearrangement uses TRBV4-3 and TRBJ2-1, with 13 bases aligning to TRBD2. CDR3 loop: CASTLLAGGDNEQFF. The CDR3 region has the DNA TGCGCCAGCACCCTACTAGCGGGAGGGGACAATGAGCAGTTCTTC.